The TCR beta chain described here comes from a study of breast tumors, draining lymph nodes, adjacent tissues. Study observations and caveats: Luminal-like breast cancer showed significantly greater tumor-nontumor repertoire similarity than basal-like breast cancer did. Tumor TCR diversity was below lymph nodes but above nontumor tissue. Tumor T cell lymph node origin was a supported hypothesis, not proven. Most tumor T cells seemingly derive from lymph node, then expand in tumor.

TCRdb re-called the multiplex PCR reads through MiXCR, storing one row per CDR3 protein. The sample yields about 200,000 distinct CDR3 sequences, approximately 33% seen once. Germline assignment: CDR1 KGHSH and CDR2 LQKENI. The CDR3 totals 13 residues. Trimming removed 6 bases at V and 4 bases at J, with 12 bases between. Samples came from axillary lymph nodes draining the breast cancer. This clonotype showed up many times. What it binds is unknown. The sample comprised axillary lymph node tissue. The TCR originated in a female donor with breast cancer. Some clones in this sample may be carry-over from other donors' samples. V is TRBV18 and J is TRBJ2-5, with D maybe TRBD1 (5 bases). The CDR3 loop reads CASSLDSGETQYF. For the CDR3, the DNA is TGTGCCAGCTCCCTCGACAGTGGAGAGACCCAGTACTTC.